This TCR beta chain was recorded in a study of blood T cells in healthy people across ages. General study findings and limits: A roughly linear age-dependent decrease characterized TCR beta diversity per million T cells.

This clonotype appeared a few times. The antigen is undetermined. Germline loops: CDR1 SQVTM, CDR2 ANQGSEA. The CDR3 consists of 11 residues. V shed 6 bases and J shed 2 bases, with 8 bases lying between them. Primers used in a second PCR of about 6 to 11 cycles were a sample-barcoded 5' primer and a J-beta primer mix. TCRdb independently ran MiXCR on the 5' RACE reads; one entry per CDR3 protein. The sample yields approximately 850,000 distinct CDR3 sequences, roughly 64% seen once. The origin of this receptor is a man aged 25-45 years in good health. The chain has TRBV29-1 and TRBJ2-7, with D possibly TRBD2 on 5 matching bases. The sample was blood. The CDR3 DNA sequence: TGCAGCGTCCTGGGAGCCTACGAGCAGTACTTC. This codes for CSVLGAYEQYF.